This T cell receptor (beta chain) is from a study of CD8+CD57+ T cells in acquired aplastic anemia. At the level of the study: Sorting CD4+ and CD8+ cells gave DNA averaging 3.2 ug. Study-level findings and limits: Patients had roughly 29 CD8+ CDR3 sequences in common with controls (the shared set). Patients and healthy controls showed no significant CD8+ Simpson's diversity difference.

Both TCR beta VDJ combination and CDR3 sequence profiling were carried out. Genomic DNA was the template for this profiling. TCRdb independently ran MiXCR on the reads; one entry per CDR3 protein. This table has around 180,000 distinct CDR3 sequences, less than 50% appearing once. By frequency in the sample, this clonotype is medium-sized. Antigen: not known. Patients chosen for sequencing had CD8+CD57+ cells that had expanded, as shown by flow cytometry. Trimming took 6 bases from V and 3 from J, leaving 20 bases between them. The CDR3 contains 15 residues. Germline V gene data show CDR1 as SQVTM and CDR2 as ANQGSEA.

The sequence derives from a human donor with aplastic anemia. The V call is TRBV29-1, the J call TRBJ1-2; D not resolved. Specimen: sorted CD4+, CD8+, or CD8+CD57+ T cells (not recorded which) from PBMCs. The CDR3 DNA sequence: TGCAGCGTGGAACGCAACGTCGGTGGGTACTATGGCTACACCTTC. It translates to CSVERNVGGYYGYTF.